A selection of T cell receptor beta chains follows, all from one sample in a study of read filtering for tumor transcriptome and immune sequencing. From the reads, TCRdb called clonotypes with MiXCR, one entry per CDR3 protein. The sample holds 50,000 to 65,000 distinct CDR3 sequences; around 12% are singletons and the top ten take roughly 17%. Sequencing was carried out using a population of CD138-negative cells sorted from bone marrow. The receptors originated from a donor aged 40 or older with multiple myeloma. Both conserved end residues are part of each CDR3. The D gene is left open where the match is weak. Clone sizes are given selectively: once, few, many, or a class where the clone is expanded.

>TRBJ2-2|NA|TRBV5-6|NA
CASSLTGALFF
TGTGCCAGCAGCTTGACGGGAGCGCTGTTTTTT
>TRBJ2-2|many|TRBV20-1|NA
CSASKSGQSTGELFF
TGCAGTGCTAGTAAATCGGGCCAGAGCACCGGGGAGCTGTTTTTT
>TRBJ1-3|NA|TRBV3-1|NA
CASSQSTGNTIYF
TGTGCCAGCAGCCAAAGTACTGGAAACACCATATATTTT
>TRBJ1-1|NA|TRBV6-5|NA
CASSFSGTDAFF
TGTGCCAGCAGTTTCAGTGGCACTGATGCTTTCTTT
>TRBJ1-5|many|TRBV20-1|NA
CSATHGQKGQPQHF
TGCAGTGCTACCCATGGACAGAAAGGTCAGCCCCAGCATTTT
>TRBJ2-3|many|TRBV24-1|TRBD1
CATRGTGDTDTQYF
TGTGCCACCAGGGGGACAGGAGACACAGATACGCAGTATTTT
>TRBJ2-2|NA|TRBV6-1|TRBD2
CASSPYLRSGGPNTGELFF
TGTGCCAGCAGTCCATACCTTCGTAGCGGGGGCCCGAACACCGGGGAGCTGTTTTTT
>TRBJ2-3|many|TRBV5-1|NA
CASSPAGTDTQYF
TGCGCCAGCAGCCCGGCGGGCACAGATACGCAGTATTTT
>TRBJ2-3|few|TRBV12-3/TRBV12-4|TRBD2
CASSPRFQRGTDTQYF
TGTGCCAGCAGTCCTCGGTTCCAGCGGGGGACTGATACGCAGTATTTT
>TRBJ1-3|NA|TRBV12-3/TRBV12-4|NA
CASSFRLAAGNTIYF
TGTGCCAGCAGTTTTCGGCTGGCAGCGGGAAACACCATATATTTT
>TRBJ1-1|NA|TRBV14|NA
CASSQAIRNTEAFF
TGTGCCAGCAGCCAAGCGATCCGGAACACTGAAGCTTTCTTT
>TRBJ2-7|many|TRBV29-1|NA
CSVAGSYEQYF
TGCAGCGTTGCCGGGTCCTACGAGCAGTACTTC
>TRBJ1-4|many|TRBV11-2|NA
CASSLAPATNEKLFF
TGTGCCAGCAGCTTAGCTCCGGCAACTAATGAAAAACTGTTTTTT
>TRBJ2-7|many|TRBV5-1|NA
CASSLEVSSYEQYF
TGCGCCAGCAGCTTGGAGGTTAGCTCCTACGAGCAGTACTTC
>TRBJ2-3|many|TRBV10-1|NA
CASSDGADTGLRADTQYF
TGCGCCAGCAGTGACGGGGCAGACACGGGTCTCCGGGCAGATACGCAGTATTTT
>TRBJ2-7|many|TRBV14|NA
CASSSRIFYEQYF
TGTGCCAGCAGCTCCCGGATCTTCTACGAGCAGTACTTC
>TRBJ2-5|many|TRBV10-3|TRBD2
CAIRGTSGGAGETQYF
TGTGCCATCAGGGGGACTAGCGGGGGAGCTGGGGAGACCCAGTACTTC
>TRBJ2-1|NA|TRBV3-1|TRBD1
CASSQGQDRYNEQFF
TGTGCCAGCAGCCAAGGCCAGGACAGGTACAATGAGCAGTTCTTC